This T cell receptor (beta chain) is from a study of early T cells in non-severe SARS-CoV-2 infection. Study results and limitations: Anti-spike CD8 specificities were favored by VDJdb matching, whose results missed private and CD4 specificities.

V lost 3 bases and J lost 4, with 14 bases in between. Germline values: CDR1 SGHRS, CDR2 YFSETQ. The CDR3 is 16 amino acids. TCRdb reanalysed the 5' RACE reads using MiXCR and keeps one entry per CDR3 protein. The sample lists 85,000 to 95,000 distinct CDR3 sequences, roughly 14% occurring once. This clonotype was found a few times. As yet, its antigen is unknown. The material sequenced was whole blood. The source is an adult who was a healthcare worker with PCR-confirmed SARS-CoV-2 infection or an uninfected control (not recorded which). The rearrangement uses TRBV5-1 and TRBJ2-6; D may be TRBD2 (6 bases). In nucleotides, the CDR3 is TGCGCCAGCAGCTACGGGGGAAGTTCAGGGGCCAACGTCCTGACTTTC. It specifies CASSYGGSSGANVLTF.